This T cell receptor beta chain was found in a study of blood T cell repertoires in COVID-19. Study in general: PBMCs, B-cell-depleted T cells, or T cells provided the cDNA or gDNA that made up the material.

Seattle participants joined during active infection and were tracked over time. The length of the CDR3 is 12 residues. Germline assignment: CDR1 MGHDK and CDR2 SYGVNS. Trimming took 4 bases from V and 4 from J, leaving 7 bases between them. In the original processing: From reference gene primer amplification, estimates of nucleated cell counts were derived. Profiling relied on immunoSEQ multiplex PCR, and the TCRdb table lists in-frame clones only, not all of them. That table furnishes V, J and clone size, whereas the DNA furnished D and trimming. The profile shows some 110,000 clones, roughly nine tenths of them singletons.

The genes are TRBV25-1 and TRBJ2-5; TRBD1 is a possible D gene (5 bases). The receptor was isolated from a man between 45 and 60 years old with COVID-19, enrolled during active disease. Sequences were obtained from peripheral blood. The CDR3 region is CASSGGLETQYF. In DNA, the CDR3 is TGTGCCAGCAGTGGGGGCCTAGAGACCCAGTACTTC.